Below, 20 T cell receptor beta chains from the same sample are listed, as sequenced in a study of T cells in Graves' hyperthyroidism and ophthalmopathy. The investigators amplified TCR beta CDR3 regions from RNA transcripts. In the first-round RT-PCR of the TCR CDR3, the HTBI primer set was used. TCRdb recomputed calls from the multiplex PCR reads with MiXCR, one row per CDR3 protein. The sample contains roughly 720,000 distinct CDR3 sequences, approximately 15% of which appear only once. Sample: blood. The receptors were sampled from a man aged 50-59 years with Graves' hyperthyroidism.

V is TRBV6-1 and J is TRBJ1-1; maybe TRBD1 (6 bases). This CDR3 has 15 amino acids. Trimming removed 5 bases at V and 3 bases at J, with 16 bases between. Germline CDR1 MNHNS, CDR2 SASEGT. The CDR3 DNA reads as TGTGCCAGCAGTCCCCCTGGGGGCAGCTACACTGAAGCTTTCTTT. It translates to CASSPPGGSYTEAFF.

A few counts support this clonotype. The CDR3, as DNA: TGCGCCAGCAGCTTGGCGGTGACTAGCGGGGTCTACGAGCAGTACTTC. Protein product: CASSLAVTSGVYEQYF. This rearrangement joins TRBV5-1 to TRBJ2-7, with 11 bases matching TRBD2. Germline CDR1 reads SGHRS; CDR2 reads YFSETQ. The CDR3 loop spans 16 amino acids. J was trimmed by 3 bases and V by 0 bases; bases with no gene match: 5.

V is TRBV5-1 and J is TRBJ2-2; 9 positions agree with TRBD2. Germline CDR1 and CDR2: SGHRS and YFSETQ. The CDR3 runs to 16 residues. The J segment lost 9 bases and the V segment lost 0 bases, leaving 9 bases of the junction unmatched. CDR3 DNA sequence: TGCGCCAGCAGCTTGGTCGCTAGCGGGACAGCCAGGGAGCTGTTTTTT. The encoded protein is CASSLVASGTARELFF.

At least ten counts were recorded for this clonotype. CDR3 nucleotides: TGTGCCAGCAGTCCTCCGGGACTAGGATTCTACAATGAGCAGTTCTTC. The encoded protein is CASSPPGLGFYNEQFF. V gene TRBV12-3 or TRBV12-4 combines with J gene TRBJ2-1; TRBD2 aligns across 8 bases. CDR3 length: 16 amino acids. The V and J ends lost 5 bases and 3 bases, in that order; junction bases with no gene match: 9.

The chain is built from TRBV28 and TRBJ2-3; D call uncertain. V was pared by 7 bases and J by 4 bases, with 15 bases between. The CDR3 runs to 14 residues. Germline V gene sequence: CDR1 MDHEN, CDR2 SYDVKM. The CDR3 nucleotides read TGTGCCAGCACACTCCACCCCACGGCAGATACGCAGTATTTT. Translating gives CASTLHPTADTQYF.

Written as DNA, the CDR3 is TGCGCCAGCAGCCAAGAAGGGGGACAGGGGCGGCCTTTCTTT. It yields the protein CASSQEGGQGRPFF. V gene TRBV4-3 combines with J gene TRBJ1-1, with 10 positions matching TRBD1. J was trimmed by 12 bases and V by 0 bases; bases with no gene match: 7. Germline V lookup: CDR1 LGHNA, CDR2 YSLEER. The CDR3 sequence is 14 residues long.

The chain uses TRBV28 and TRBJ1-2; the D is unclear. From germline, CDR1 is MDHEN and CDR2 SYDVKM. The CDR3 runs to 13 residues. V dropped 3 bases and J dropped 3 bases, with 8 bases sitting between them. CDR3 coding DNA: TGTGCCAGCAGTTTCGTGGACCACTATGGCTACACCTTC. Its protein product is CASSFVDHYGYTF.

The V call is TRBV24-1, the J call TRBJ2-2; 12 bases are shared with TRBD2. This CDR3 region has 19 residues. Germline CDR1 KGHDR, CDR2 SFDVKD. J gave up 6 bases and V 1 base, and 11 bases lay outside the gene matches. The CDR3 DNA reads TGTGCCACCAGTGATTTTTCGGCTAGCGGGAGGGGAGGCCCCGGGGAGCTGTTTTTT. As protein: CATSDFSASGRGGPGELFF.

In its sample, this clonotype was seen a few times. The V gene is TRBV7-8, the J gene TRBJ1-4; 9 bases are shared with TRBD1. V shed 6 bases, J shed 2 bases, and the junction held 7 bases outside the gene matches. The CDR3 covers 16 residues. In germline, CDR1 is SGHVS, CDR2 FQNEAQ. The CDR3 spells CASRQHRGQTNEKLFF. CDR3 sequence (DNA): TGTGCCAGCAGGCAACACAGGGGGCAGACTAATGAAAAACTGTTTTTT. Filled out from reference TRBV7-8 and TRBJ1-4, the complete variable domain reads GAGVSQSPRYKVAKRGQDVALRCDPISGHVSLFWYQQALGQGPEFLTYFQNEAQLDKSGLPSDRFFAERPEGSVSTLKIQRTQQEDSAVYLCASRQHRGQTNEKLFFGSGTQLSVL.

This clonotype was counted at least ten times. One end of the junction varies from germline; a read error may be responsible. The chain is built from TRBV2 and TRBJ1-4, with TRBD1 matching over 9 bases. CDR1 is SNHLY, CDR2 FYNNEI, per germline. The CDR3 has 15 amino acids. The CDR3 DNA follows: TGTGCCGGCAGACAAGGACAGGGGAAGAATGAAAAACTGTTTTTT. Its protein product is CAGRQGQGKNEKLFF.

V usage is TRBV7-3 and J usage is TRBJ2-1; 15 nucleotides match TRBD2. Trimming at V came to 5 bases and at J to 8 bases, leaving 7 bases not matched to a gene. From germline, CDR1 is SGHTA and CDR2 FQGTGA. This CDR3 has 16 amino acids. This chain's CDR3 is CASSPRTSGRVDEQFF. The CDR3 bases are TGTGCCAGCAGCCCCAGGACTAGCGGGAGGGTGGATGAGCAGTTCTTC.

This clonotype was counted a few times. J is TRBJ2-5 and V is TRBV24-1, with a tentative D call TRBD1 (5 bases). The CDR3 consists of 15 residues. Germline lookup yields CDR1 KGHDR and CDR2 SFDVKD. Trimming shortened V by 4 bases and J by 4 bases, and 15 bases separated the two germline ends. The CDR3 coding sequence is TGTGCCACCAGTGACCTCGATGGGGCATCAGAGACCCAGTACTTC. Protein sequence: CATSDLDGASETQYF.

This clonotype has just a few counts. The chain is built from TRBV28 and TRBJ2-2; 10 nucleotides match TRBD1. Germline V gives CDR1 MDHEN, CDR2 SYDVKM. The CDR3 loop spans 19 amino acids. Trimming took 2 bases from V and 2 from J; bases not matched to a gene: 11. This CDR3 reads CASSLRDRGLAENTGELFF. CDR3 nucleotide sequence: TGTGCCAGCAGTTTAAGGGACAGGGGTCTAGCGGAAAACACCGGGGAGCTGTTTTTT.

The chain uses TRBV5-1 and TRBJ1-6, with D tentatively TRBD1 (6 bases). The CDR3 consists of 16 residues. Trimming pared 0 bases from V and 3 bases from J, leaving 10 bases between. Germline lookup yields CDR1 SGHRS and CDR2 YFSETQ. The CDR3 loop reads CASSLGAGVYNSPLHF. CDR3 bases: TGCGCCAGCAGCTTGGGGGCAGGGGTCTATAATTCACCCCTCCACTTT.

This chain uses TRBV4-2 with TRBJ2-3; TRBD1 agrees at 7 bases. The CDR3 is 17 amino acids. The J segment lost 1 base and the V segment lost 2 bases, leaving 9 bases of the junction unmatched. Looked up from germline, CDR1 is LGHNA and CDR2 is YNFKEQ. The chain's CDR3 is CASSQNYNQGGTDTQYF. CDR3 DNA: TGTGCCAGCAGCCAAAATTATAATCAGGGGGGCACAGATACGCAGTATTTT.

Written as DNA, the CDR3 is TGTGCCAGCAGCTTGACAGTGACGGGAGCCAAAAACATTCAGTACTTC. Its translation: CASSLTVTGAKNIQYF. The J gene is TRBJ2-4, the V gene TRBV7-9; tentative D call: TRBD1 (5 bases). The CDR3 loop spans 16 amino acids. The germline CDR1 and CDR2 sequences are SEHNR and FQNEAQ (reference sequence). V shed 3 bases and J shed 0 bases, with 12 bases lying between them.

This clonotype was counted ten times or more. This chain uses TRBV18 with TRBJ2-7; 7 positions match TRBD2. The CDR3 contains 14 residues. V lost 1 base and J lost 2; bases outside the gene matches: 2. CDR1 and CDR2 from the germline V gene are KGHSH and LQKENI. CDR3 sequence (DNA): TGTGCCAGCTCACCACGGGGGGGAACCTACGAGCAGTACTTC. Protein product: CASSPRGGTYEQYF.

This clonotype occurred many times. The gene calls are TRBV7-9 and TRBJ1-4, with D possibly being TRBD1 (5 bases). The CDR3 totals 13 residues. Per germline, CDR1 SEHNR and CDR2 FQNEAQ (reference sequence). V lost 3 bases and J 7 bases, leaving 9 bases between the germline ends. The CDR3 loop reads CASSFGTGEKLFF. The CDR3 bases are TGTGCCAGCAGCTTTGGGACCGGTGAAAAACTGTTTTTT.

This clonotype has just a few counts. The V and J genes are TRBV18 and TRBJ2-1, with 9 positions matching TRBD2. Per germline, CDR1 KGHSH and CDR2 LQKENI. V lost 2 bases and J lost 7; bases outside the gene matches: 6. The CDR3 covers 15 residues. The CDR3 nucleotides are TGTGCCAGCTCACCAATAGCGGGAGCCCAGAATGAGCAGTTCTTC. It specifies CASSPIAGAQNEQFF.

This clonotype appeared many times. The CDR3 protein is CATSRDRSGYGYTF. CDR3 DNA sequence: TGTGCCACCAGCAGAGATCGGAGTGGCTATGGCTACACCTTC. This chain connects TRBV15 to TRBJ1-2; D unresolved. Germline V lookup: CDR1 LNHNV, CDR2 YYDKDF (reference sequence). Trimming stripped 0 bases from V and 4 bases from J, with 9 bases between. The CDR3 is made up of 14 amino acids.